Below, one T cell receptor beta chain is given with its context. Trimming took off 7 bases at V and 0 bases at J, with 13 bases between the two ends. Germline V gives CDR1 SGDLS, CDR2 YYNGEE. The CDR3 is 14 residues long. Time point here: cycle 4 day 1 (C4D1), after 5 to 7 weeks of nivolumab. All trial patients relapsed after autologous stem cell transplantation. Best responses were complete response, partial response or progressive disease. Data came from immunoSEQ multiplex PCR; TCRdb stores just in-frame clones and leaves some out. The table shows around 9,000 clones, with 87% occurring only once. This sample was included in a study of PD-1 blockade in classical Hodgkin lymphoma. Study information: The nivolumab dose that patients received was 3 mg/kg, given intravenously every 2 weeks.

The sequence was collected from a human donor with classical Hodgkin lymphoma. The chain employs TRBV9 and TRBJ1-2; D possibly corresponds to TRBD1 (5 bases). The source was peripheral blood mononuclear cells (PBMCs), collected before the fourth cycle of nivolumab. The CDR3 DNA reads TGTGCCAGCTCCGCAGGGCCCTCTAACTATGGCTACACCTTC. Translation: CASSAGPSNYGYTF.